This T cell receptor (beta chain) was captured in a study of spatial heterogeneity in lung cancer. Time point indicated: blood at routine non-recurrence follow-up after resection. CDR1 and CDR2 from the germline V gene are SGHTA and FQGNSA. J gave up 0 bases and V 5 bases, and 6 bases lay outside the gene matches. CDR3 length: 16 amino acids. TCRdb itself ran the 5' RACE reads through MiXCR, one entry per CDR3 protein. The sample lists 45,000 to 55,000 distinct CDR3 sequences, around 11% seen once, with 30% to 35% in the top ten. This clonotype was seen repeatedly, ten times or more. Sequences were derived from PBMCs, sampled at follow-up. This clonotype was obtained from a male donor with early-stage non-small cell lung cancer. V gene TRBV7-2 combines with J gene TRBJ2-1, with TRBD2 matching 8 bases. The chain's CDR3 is CASSLYSGASYNEQFF. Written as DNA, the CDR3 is TGTGCCAGCAGCCTTTATAGCGGGGCCTCCTACAATGAGCAGTTCTTC.